Listed here are 27 T cell receptor beta chains from one sample, sequenced in a study of cytomegalovirus exposure and HLA in healthy donors. The PCR contained 60 Vbeta and 13 Jbeta primers. The data were produced by immunoSEQ multiplex PCR, yet TCRdb's version contains in-frame clones alone and is incomplete. The sample lists fewer than 250,000 clones, about four fifths occurring once. Sequencing was performed on PBMCs. These receptors all come from a man between 35 and 55 years old in good health and CMV-seropositive.

The rearrangement links TRBV2 to TRBJ1-2, with 8 bases fitting TRBD1. The CDR3 length is 18 residues. Germline CDR1 SNHLY, CDR2 FYNNEI. Trimming cost V 0 bases and J 4 bases; bases outside gene matches: 13. CDR3 protein: CASSEARTTGARGYGYTF. Written as DNA, the CDR3 is TGTGCCAGCAGTGAAGCGAGGACGACAGGGGCTAGGGGCTATGGCTACACCTTC.

The CDR3 is CASSLDSFNSPLHF. The CDR3 DNA sequence: TGTGCCAGCAGTTTGGACAGCTTTAATTCACCCCTCCACTTT. The chain combines TRBV2 with TRBJ1-6; TRBD1 is a possible D gene (6 bases). CDR1 is SNHLY, CDR2 FYNNEI, per germline. Trimming removed 5 bases at V and 6 bases at J, with 11 bases between. This CDR3 comprises 14 residues.

This clone was counted a single time. The rearrangement uses TRBV28 and TRBJ1-2; 8 nucleotides line up with TRBD1. The CDR3 length is 17 residues. The V segment lost 5 bases and the J segment 2 bases; nucleotides outside the gene matches: 13. The germline gives CDR1 MDHEN, CDR2 SYDVKM. In nucleotides, the CDR3 is TGTGCCAGCAGTCCCCAGGGGGCAGGGGGGCAAAACTATGGCTACACCTTC. Translation: CASSPQGAGGQNYGYTF.

The V and J genes are TRBV6-5 and TRBJ2-2; D unresolved. This CDR3 has 13 amino acids. Germline V gene data show CDR1 as MNHEY and CDR2 as SVGAGI. The V end lost 7 bases, the J end lost 4 bases, and 10 bases lay between the germline ends. The CDR3 is CASIVLSTGELFF. The CDR3 region has the DNA TGTGCCAGCATCGTTCTTAGCACCGGGGAGCTGTTTTTT.

The chain joins TRBV6-5 to TRBJ2-7; 9 positions agree with TRBD1. The CDR3 length is 15 residues. The V and J ends lost 2 bases and 3 bases, in that order; junction bases with no gene match: 5. Germline values: CDR1 MNHEY, CDR2 SVGAGI. DNA for the CDR3: TGTGCCAGCAGTTACCGGGACAGGGCCGTCTACGAGCAGTACTTC. Translated: CASSYRDRAVYEQYF.

The chain joins TRBV6-1 to TRBJ1-6; D ambiguous. From germline, CDR1 is MNHNS and CDR2 SASEGT. The CDR3 has 12 residues. V shed 3 bases and J shed 8 bases, with 5 bases lying between them. The CDR3: CASSDIDSPLHF. The CDR3 DNA is TGTGCCAGCAGTGACATTGATTCACCCCTCCACTTT.

The rearrangement links TRBV7-8 to TRBJ2-2; TRBD2 aligns across 14 bases. Germline CDR1 reads SGHVS; CDR2 reads FQNEAQ. The CDR3 has 18 amino acids. With V trimmed by 2 bases and J by 7 bases, 9 bases remained unmatched. This CDR3 is CASSLRVRLAGGIGELFF. CDR3 sequence (DNA): TGTGCCAGCAGCTTAAGGGTCCGACTAGCGGGGGGGATCGGGGAGCTGTTTTTT.

This chain uses TRBV27 with TRBJ2-1; 10 bases are shared with TRBD2. CDR3 size: 14 residues. Germline assignment: CDR1 MNHEY and CDR2 SMNVEV (reference sequence). Trimming removed 5 bases from V and 5 bases from J; junction bases left unmatched: 3. This CDR3 is CASSLSGRDNEQFF. In DNA form, the CDR3 reads TGTGCCAGCAGTCTAAGCGGGAGGGACAATGAGCAGTTCTTC.

This chain connects TRBV19 to TRBJ1-6, with TRBD1 matching over 7 bases. This CDR3 has 15 amino acids. The V and J ends lost 7 bases and 8 bases, in that order; junction bases with no gene match: 11. The V gene's germline CDR1 is LNHDA and CDR2 SQIVND (reference sequence). CDR3 loop: CASTGPGQNHSPLHF. The CDR3, as DNA: TGTGCCAGTACGGGACCGGGACAGAATCATTCACCCCTCCACTTT.

The V and J genes are TRBV2 and TRBJ1-5, with D possibly TRBD1 on 6 matching bases. The V gene's germline CDR1 is SNHLY and CDR2 FYNNEI. V dropped 1 base and J dropped 13 bases, with 14 bases sitting between them. The CDR3 spans 13 residues. The CDR3 DNA is TGTGCCAGCAGTGAAGTCGCAGGGGACCAGCAGCATTTT. Translating it yields CASSEVAGDQQHF.

This chain links TRBV9 with TRBJ1-1; D ambiguous. Germline V lookup: CDR1 SGDLS, CDR2 YYNGEE. The CDR3 loop spans 14 amino acids. Trimming shortened V by 1 base and J by 1 base, and 8 bases separated the two germline ends. The CDR3 region has the DNA TGTGCCAGCAGCGTATCCACAGCGAACACTGAAGCTTTCTTT. Translating it yields CASSVSTANTEAFF.

The genes are TRBV4-1 and TRBJ2-1; the D is unclear. This CDR3 region has 15 residues. CDR1 is MGHRA and CDR2 is YSYEKL in the germline V gene. Between the trimmed V and J ends, which lost 4 bases and 0 bases, there was a span of 10 bases. CDR3 nucleotide sequence: TGCGCCAGCAGCCCCACTCAAGACTCCTACAATGAGCAGTTCTTC. Translating gives CASSPTQDSYNEQFF.

This clone turned up a few times. V and J are TRBV27 and TRBJ1-6; TRBD1 aligns across 8 bases. From germline, CDR1 is MNHEY and CDR2 SMNVEV (reference sequence). With V trimmed by 6 bases and J by 9 bases, 7 bases remained unmatched. This CDR3 is built from 14 residues. The chain's CDR3 is CASRSGTGRSPLHF. The CDR3 DNA reads as TGTGCCAGCAGATCCGGGACAGGCCGTTCACCCCTCCACTTT.

This sequence joins TRBV9 and TRBJ2-6, with a weak D call TRBD1 (5 bases). Germline lookup yields CDR1 SGDLS and CDR2 YYNGEE. With 4 bases removed from V and 2 bases from J, the gap between germline ends came to 19 bases. The length of the CDR3 is 18 residues. The CDR3 protein is CASSLPGQGSPGANVLTF. In DNA, the CDR3 is TGTGCCAGCAGCCTCCCCGGGCAGGGAAGTCCTGGGGCCAACGTCCTGACTTTC.

This chain uses TRBV28 with TRBJ2-3, with 8 bases that match TRBD2. Looked up from germline, CDR1 is MDHEN and CDR2 is SYDVKM. V was pared by 10 bases and J by 6 bases, with 12 bases of the junction left unmatched. This CDR3 region has 14 residues. The CDR3 bases are TGTGCCACCTCCCCCGGGAGGGCCCCCGATACGCAGTATTTT. It yields the protein CATSPGRAPDTQYF.

The sample holds one count of this clone. V gene TRBV19 combines with J gene TRBJ2-2, with a possible D match to TRBD2 (6 bases). This CDR3 contains 15 residues. Per the germline V gene, CDR1 is LNHDA and CDR2 is SQIVND (reference sequence). V was clipped by 5 bases and J by 2 bases, with 12 bases between them. Written as DNA, the CDR3 is TGTGCCAGTAGTGGTAGCGGATCAAACACCGGGGAGCTGTTTTTT. Translating it yields CASSGSGSNTGELFF.

CDR3 DNA: TGCAGCGCGGGGGAGCCTAGCCCCCAGTTCTTC. Encoded protein: CSAGEPSPQFF. This rearrangement joins TRBV29-1 to TRBJ2-1, with D tentatively TRBD2 (6 bases). Germline V gene data show CDR1 as SQVTM and CDR2 as ANQGSEA. The V end was cut by 7 bases, the J end by 13 bases, with 17 bases between. The CDR3 contains 11 residues.

The chain is built from TRBV4-3 and TRBJ2-1; weak D call: TRBD1 (6 bases). Trimming stripped 3 bases from V and 6 bases from J, with 15 bases between. The CDR3 sequence is 15 residues long. Germline loops: CDR1 LGHNA, CDR2 YSLEER. The CDR3 here is CASSQNEGVGNEQFF. CDR3 in DNA: TGCGCCAGCAGCCAGAACGAGGGGGTTGGCAATGAGCAGTTCTTC.

The J gene is TRBJ2-7, the V gene TRBV5-1, with D possibly matching TRBD1 (6 bases). V was trimmed by 7 bases and J by 1 base, leaving 12 bases between them. Looked up from germline, CDR1 is SGHRS and CDR2 is YFSETQ. This CDR3 is 13 amino acids long. The CDR3 DNA is TGCGCCAGCGGCTCAACAGGGTCCTACGAGCAGTACTTC. This codes for CASGSTGSYEQYF. Using reference TRBV5-1 and TRBJ2-7 for the parts outside the CDR3, the full variable domain is KAGVTQTPRYLIKTRGQQVTLSCSPISGHRSVSWYQQTPGQGLQFLFEYFSETQRNKGNFPGRFSGRQFSNSRSEMNVSTLELGDSALYLCASGSTGSYEQYFGPGTRLTVT.

The V gene is TRBV19, the J gene TRBJ1-5, with 10 bases identical to TRBD1. Germline V CDR1 and CDR2: LNHDA, SQIVND (reference sequence). The junction had 7 bases not matched to a gene; V was cut back by 6 bases and J by 5 bases. The CDR3 covers 15 residues. CDR3 amino acids: CASSPWGQGYQPQHF. In DNA, the CDR3 is TGTGCCAGTAGCCCTTGGGGACAGGGGTATCAGCCCCAGCATTTT.

About this clone itself: The sample has other DNA sequences that encode this CDR3 too. This sequence joins TRBV7-9 and TRBJ1-1, with unresolved D. Trimming took off 5 bases at V and 5 bases at J, with 12 bases between the two ends. The CDR3 extends over 13 amino acids. Germline V gene lookup returns CDR1 SEHNR and CDR2 FQNEAQ (reference sequence). The CDR3 here is CASSLEGRTEAFF. CDR3 DNA sequence: TGTGCCAGCAGCCTTGAAGGGAGAACTGAAGCTTTCTTT.

The V gene is TRBV10-3, the J gene TRBJ1-2, with D unresolved. The CDR3 sequence is 13 residues long. The germline CDR1 and CDR2 sequences are ENHRY and SYGVKD. Trimming pared 2 bases from V and 2 bases from J, leaving 6 bases between. In DNA form, the CDR3 reads TGTGCCATCAGTGAGGGAGGGAACTATGGCTACACCTTC. It translates to CAISEGGNYGYTF.

This CDR3 reads CASSYSGLAGGETQYF. Here the CDR3 DNA reads TGTGCCAGCAGTTACTCTGGACTAGCGGGCGGCGAGACCCAGTACTTC. The chain has TRBV6-5 and TRBJ2-5; 11 bases map to TRBD2. CDR3 length: 16 residues. V was clipped by 0 bases and J by 5 bases; unmatched bases: 5. Looked up from germline, CDR1 is MNHEY and CDR2 is SVGAGI.

Details on this clone: At one boundary the junction diverges from the germline segment, which might be a read error. V usage is TRBV7-9 and J usage is TRBJ2-7; D gene unclear. The CDR3 length is 15 residues. The V gene's germline CDR1 is SEHNR and CDR2 FQNEAQ (reference sequence). CDR3 loop: CASSSNVQSSYERYF. CDR3 nucleotide sequence: TGTGCCAGCAGTTCTAACGTGCAGAGCTCCTACGAGCGGTACTTC. The full variable domain, rest sourced from reference TRBV7-9 and TRBJ2-7, is DTGVSQNPRHKITKRGQNVTFRCDPISEHNRLYWYRQTLGQGPEFLTYFQNEAQLEKSRLLSDRFSAERPKGSFSTLEIQRTEQGDSAMYLCASSSNVQSSYERYFGPGTRLTVT.

J is TRBJ1-5 and V is TRBV15; D is unclear. Germline lookup yields CDR1 LNHNV and CDR2 YYDKDF (reference sequence). This CDR3 has 14 amino acids. Trimming left V 5 bases short and J 1 base short, with 9 bases between. The CDR3 DNA reads TGTGCCACCAGCCGAGCGCGAAGCAATCAGCCCCAGCATTTT. It encodes CATSRARSNQPQHF.

The V call is TRBV2, the J call TRBJ1-2; 9 bases fit TRBD1. The germline gives CDR1 SNHLY, CDR2 FYNNEI. V trimming: 6 bases; J trimming: 2 bases; junction bases outside the gene matches: 4. The CDR3 loop spans 14 amino acids. CDR3: CASRYRGQNYGYTF. The CDR3 DNA is TGTGCCAGCAGATACAGGGGGCAGAACTATGGCTACACCTTC.

The chain is built from TRBV6-5 and TRBJ1-1; 8 bases are shared with TRBD1. The germline V gene encodes CDR1 MNHEY and CDR2 SVGAGI. J gave up 4 bases and V 1 base, and 5 bases lay outside the gene matches. The CDR3 spans 15 residues. The chain's CDR3 is CASSYYGQGGTEAFF. CDR3 coding DNA: TGTGCCAGCAGTTACTATGGACAGGGCGGCACTGAAGCTTTCTTT.